The 19 T cell receptor beta chains in this list originate from one sample, sequenced in a study of neoadjuvant nivolumab and ipilimumab in lung cancer (dated by TCRdb to the early 2020s). The sample's time point label, in plain terms: at surgical resection after neoadjuvant nivolumab +/- ipilimumab. Libraries were prepared through the immunoSEQ multiplex PCR assay. This immuneACCESS table, as held by TCRdb, lists in-frame sequences with V and J called but not all clones. Of the missing ones, under half trace to an unresolved V gene in checked studies; the others have no known cause. This sample is represented by 18,000 or so clones; almost 80% of them were singletons. The ten most abundant clones make up around 8.1% of the sample. This specimen was tumor tissue, taken after neoadjuvant nivolumab, alone or with ipilimumab, at or shortly before surgery. The receptor source for this set is an adult with non-small cell lung cancer.

This clone was seen once. This rearrangement joins TRBV5-4 to TRBJ2-3, with unresolved D. The V end was cut by 0 bases, the J end by 2 bases, with 7 bases between. Per germline, CDR1 SGHNT and CDR2 YYREEE (reference sequence). The length of the CDR3 is 14 residues. CDR3 DNA: TGTGCCAGCAGCTTGGGCAGCTACACAGATACGCAGTATTTT. Its protein is CASSLGSYTDTQYF.

This rearrangement joins TRBV4-1 to TRBJ1-1; D perhaps matches TRBD1 (5 bases). The CDR3 consists of 15 residues. V lost 0 bases, J lost 9 bases, and 17 bases lay in between. Germline CDR1 MGHRA, CDR2 YSYEKL. CDR3 DNA: TGCGCCAGCAGCCAAGATTGGGCCTCCAGGGTAAAAGCTTTCTTT. This sequence encodes CASSQDWASRVKAFF.

This chain connects TRBV30 to TRBJ1-6, with D perhaps matching TRBD1 (5 bases). CDR3 length equals 14 residues. Trimming stripped 3 bases from V and 4 bases from J, with 10 bases between. The V gene's germline CDR1 is GTSNPN and CDR2 SVGIG (reference sequence). The CDR3 sequence is CAWSDSVYNSPLHF. The CDR3 nucleotides are TGTGCCTGGAGCGACAGTGTTTATAATTCACCCCTCCACTTT.

The rearrangement links TRBV15 to TRBJ2-7, with no clear D. The CDR3 consists of 14 residues. Trimming took 0 bases from V and 1 from J, leaving 7 bases between them. Germline values: CDR1 LNHNV, CDR2 YYDKDF (reference sequence). The CDR3 loop is CATSREGISYEQYF. The CDR3 DNA reads TGTGCCACCAGCAGAGAGGGTATTTCCTACGAGCAGTACTTC. Filled out from reference TRBV15 and TRBJ2-7, the complete variable domain reads DAMVIQNPRYQVTQFGKPVTLSCSQTLNHNVMYWYQQKSSQAPKLLFHYYDKDFNNEADTPDNFQSRRPNTSFCFLDIRSPGLGDTAMYLCATSREGISYEQYFGPGTRLTVT.

This chain links TRBV5-8 with TRBJ1-2, with TRBD1 identical over 7 bases. The CDR3 is made up of 16 amino acids. The germline V gene has CDR1 SGHTS and CDR2 YDEGEE. Trimming at V came to 2 bases and at J to 1 base, leaving 8 bases not matched to a gene. In DNA form, the CDR3 reads TGTGCCAGCAGCTTTACCGACAGGGTGGTTAACTATGGCTACACCTTC. Translated: CASSFTDRVVNYGYTF.

The V call is TRBV7-9, the J call TRBJ1-2; D not resolved. From germline, CDR1 is SEHNR and CDR2 FQNEAQ (reference sequence). This CDR3 comprises 14 residues. With 0 bases removed from V and 2 bases from J, the gap between germline ends came to 7 bases. CDR3 in amino acids: CASSLARVNYGYTF. The DNA of the CDR3 is TGTGCCAGCAGCTTAGCACGGGTAAACTATGGCTACACCTTC. The variable domain in full, with the rest retrieved from reference TRBV7-9 and TRBJ1-2, is DTGVSQNPRHKITKRGQNVTFRCDPISEHNRLYWYRQTLGQGPEFLTYFQNEAQLEKSRLLSDRFSAERPKGSFSTLEIQRTEQGDSAMYLCASSLARVNYGYTFGSGTRLTVV.

The chain uses TRBV13 and TRBJ2-7; D possibly corresponds to TRBD1 (5 bases). This CDR3 has 14 amino acids. The germline CDR1 and CDR2 sequences are PRHDT and FYEKMQ (reference sequence). The V end lost 4 bases, the J end lost 0 bases, and 10 bases lay between the germline ends. The CDR3 coding sequence is TGTGCCAGCAGCTCGTCAAGGGGCTCCTACGAGCAGTACTTC. It yields the protein CASSSSRGSYEQYF.

The CDR3 is CASSYDPQSSYNEQFF. Written as DNA, the CDR3 is TGTGCCAGCAGTTACGACCCGCAGAGCTCCTACAATGAGCAGTTCTTC. The rearrangement joins TRBV6-5 to TRBJ2-1; D gene unclear. Trimming shortened V by 2 bases and J by 0 bases, and 11 bases separated the two germline ends. The CDR3 has 16 amino acids. The germline V gene has CDR1 MNHEY and CDR2 SVGAGI.

This sequence joins TRBV5-4 and TRBJ1-6; no reliable D call. Deletions cut 4 bases from V and 3 bases from J, with 8 bases between. Germline V lookup: CDR1 SGHNT, CDR2 YYREEE (reference sequence). The CDR3 runs to 14 residues. DNA of the CDR3: TGTGCCAGCAGCCTAGAAAACTATAATTCACCCCTCCACTTT. Its protein product is CASSLENYNSPLHF.

This chain uses TRBV7-2 with TRBJ1-1; TRBD1 matches 10 bases. CDR1 and CDR2 from the germline V gene are SGHTA and FQGNSA. This CDR3 contains 18 residues. Trimming removed 2 bases from V and 0 bases from J; junction bases left unmatched: 9. The CDR3 region is CASSLWIPGQGLNTEAFF. The CDR3 DNA reads TGTGCCAGCAGCTTATGGATTCCGGGACAGGGGTTGAACACTGAAGCTTTCTTT.

This clone has more than one count but fewer than ten. Other DNA variants within this sample encode the same CDR3. The chain joins TRBV18 to TRBJ2-7; D gene unclear. The germline CDR1 and CDR2 sequences are KGHSH and LQKENI. Trimming stripped 5 bases from V and 0 bases from J, with 5 bases between. The CDR3 length is 12 residues. CDR3 amino acids: CASSGDSYEQYF. The CDR3 DNA sequence: TGTGCCAGCTCAGGGGACTCCTACGAGCAGTACTTC.

This clone was seen only a few times. J is TRBJ2-1 and V is TRBV14; possible D gene TRBD1, 6 bases. The germline gives CDR1 SGHDN, CDR2 FVKESK. V dropped 6 bases and J dropped 10 bases, with 19 bases sitting between them. The CDR3 runs 14 residues. CDR3 sequence (DNA): TGTGCCAGCAGTCCACGACGACAGGCCCCGGAGCAGTTCTTC. Its translation is CASSPRRQAPEQFF.

This chain connects TRBV5-4 to TRBJ1-2; TRBD1 matches 8 bases. The ends lost 0 bases at V and 4 bases at J; junction bases unmatched: 8. The germline CDR1 and CDR2 sequences are SGHNT and YYREEE (reference sequence). This CDR3 is built from 16 residues. CDR3 loop: CASSLVPGGAGYGYTF. As DNA, the CDR3 is TGTGCCAGCAGCTTGGTGCCAGGGGGCGCCGGCTATGGCTACACCTTC. The variable domain in full, with the rest retrieved from reference TRBV5-4 and TRBJ1-2, is ETGVTQSPTHLIKTRGQQVTLRCSSQSGHNTVSWYQQALGQGPQFIFQYYREEENGRGNFPPRFSGLQFPNYSSELNVNALELDDSALYLCASSLVPGGAGYGYTFGSGTRLTVV.

The V and J genes are TRBV7-9 and TRBJ1-2; tentative D call: TRBD1 (5 bases). This CDR3 has 15 residues. V was clipped by 0 bases and J by 7 bases, with 15 bases between them. Germline lookup yields CDR1 SEHNR and CDR2 FQNEAQ (reference sequence). The CDR3 DNA reads as TGTGCCAGCAGCTTAGCGGGTTGGCAGGGTGCTGGCTACACCTTC. This sequence encodes CASSLAGWQGAGYTF.

This chain uses TRBV7-9 with TRBJ1-2, with unresolved D. Germline assignment: CDR1 SEHNR and CDR2 FQNEAQ (reference sequence). The V end lost 2 bases, the J end lost 0 bases, and 10 bases lay between the germline ends. The length of the CDR3 is 15 residues. The CDR3 nucleotides read TGTGCCAGCAGCTTAATGGCACAAGCTAACTATGGCTACACCTTC. It is translated as CASSLMAQANYGYTF.

The chain is built from TRBV5-1 and TRBJ2-1; 7 bases are shared with TRBD2. This CDR3 comprises 16 residues. V was pared by 9 bases and J by 0 bases, with 12 bases of the junction left unmatched. Germline lookup yields CDR1 SGHRS and CDR2 YFSETQ. The CDR3 loop reads CATRTGGPGSYNEQFF. The CDR3 coding sequence is TGCGCCACCCGAACGGGGGGACCAGGCTCCTACAATGAGCAGTTCTTC.

This chain links TRBV18 with TRBJ2-2, with D possibly TRBD2 on 5 matching bases. The V end lost 5 bases, the J end lost 5 bases, and 6 bases lay between the germline ends. The CDR3 has 12 residues. The V gene's germline CDR1 is KGHSH and CDR2 LQKENI. The CDR3 reads CASSGRTGELFF. The CDR3 DNA follows: TGTGCCAGCTCAGGGAGAACCGGGGAGCTGTTTTTT.

The chain is built from TRBV2 and TRBJ2-7, with TRBD2 identical over 11 bases. Germline loops: CDR1 SNHLY, CDR2 FYNNEI. After removal of 6 bases from V and 1 base from J, the junction contained 5 bases not matched to a gene. This CDR3 is built from 15 residues. CDR3 nucleotide sequence: TGTGCCAGCAGAGTTAGCGGGGGGGCGTCCTACGAGCAGTACTTC. Amino acid sequence: CASRVSGGASYEQYF.

The J gene is TRBJ2-6, the V gene TRBV5-6; D gene uncertain. V gave up 1 base and J gave up 0 bases, with 8 bases separating them. This CDR3 has 16 amino acids. Germline CDR1 is SGHDT and CDR2 is YYEEEE. Here the CDR3 DNA reads TGTGCCAGCAGCTTGAGTCAGCTCTCTGGGGCCAACGTCCTGACTTTC. This translates into CASSLSQLSGANVLTF.